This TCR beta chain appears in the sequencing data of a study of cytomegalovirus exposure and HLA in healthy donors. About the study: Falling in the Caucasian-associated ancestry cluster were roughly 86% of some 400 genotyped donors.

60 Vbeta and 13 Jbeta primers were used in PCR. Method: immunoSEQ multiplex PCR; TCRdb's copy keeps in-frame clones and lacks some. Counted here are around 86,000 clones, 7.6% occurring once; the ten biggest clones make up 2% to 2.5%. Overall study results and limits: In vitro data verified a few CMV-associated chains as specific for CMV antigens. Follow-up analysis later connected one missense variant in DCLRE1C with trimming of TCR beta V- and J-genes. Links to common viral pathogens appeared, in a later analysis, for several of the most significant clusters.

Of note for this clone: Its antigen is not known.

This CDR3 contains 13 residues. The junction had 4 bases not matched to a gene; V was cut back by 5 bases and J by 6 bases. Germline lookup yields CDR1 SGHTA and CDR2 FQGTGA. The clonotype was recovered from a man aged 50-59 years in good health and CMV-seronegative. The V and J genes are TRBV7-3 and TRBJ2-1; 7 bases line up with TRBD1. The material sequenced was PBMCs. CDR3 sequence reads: CASSRDRANEQFF. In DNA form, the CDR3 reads TGTGCCAGCAGCCGCGACAGGGCCAATGAGCAGTTCTTC.